One sample yielded the 8 T cell receptor beta chains listed below, sequenced in a study of T-cell reconstitution after alpha-beta-depleted transplantation in children. Unique molecular identifiers were used to barcode this TCRbeta library. A single record per CDR3 protein comes from TCRdb applying MiXCR to the PCR reads. The table has fewer than 250,000 distinct CDR3 sequences, more than 15% seen once. Sequences were derived from PBMCs, mostly from graft donor cells, sampled 360 days after TCRalphabeta/CD19-depleted stem cell transplant. The receptors stem from a male patient under 10 years old who had a stem cell transplant for acute lymphoblastic leukemia, so the T cells may come from the graft donor.

This chain links TRBV20-1 with TRBJ1-2, with D unclear. The V end was cut by 4 bases, the J end by 2 bases, with 8 bases between. CDR1 is DFQATT and CDR2 is SNEGSKA in the germline V gene (reference sequence). This CDR3 region has 12 residues. CDR3 loop: CSATTANYGYTF. CDR3 coding DNA: TGCAGTGCTACCACGGCGAACTATGGCTACACCTTC.

This clonotype was counted a few times. The J gene is TRBJ2-7, the V gene TRBV4-2; D call uncertain. V was pared by 0 bases and J by 1 base, with 7 bases between. Germline CDR1 LGHNA, CDR2 YNFKEQ. The CDR3 totals 14 residues. The CDR3 protein is CASSQDPPSYEQYF. The DNA for the CDR3 is TGTGCCAGCAGCCAAGATCCCCCGTCCTACGAGCAGTACTTC.

There are a few counts of this clonotype. The chain recombines TRBV5-1 with TRBJ1-2, with no clear D. In germline, CDR1 is SGHRS, CDR2 YFSETQ. V was cut by 5 bases and J by 0 bases, with 14 bases left in between. This CDR3 is built from 15 residues. The CDR3 sequence is CASRTFGDTNYGYTF. The CDR3 DNA is TGCGCCAGCAGGACCTTTGGCGACACTAACTATGGCTACACCTTC.

This clonotype was counted many times. V is TRBV5-1 and J is TRBJ2-7, with D hard to call. Germline V lookup: CDR1 SGHRS, CDR2 YFSETQ. Trimming shortened V by 0 bases and J by 3 bases, and 7 bases separated the two germline ends. There are 13 residues in the CDR3. The CDR3 here is CASSLGGVYEQYF. CDR3 DNA sequence: TGCGCCAGCAGCTTGGGAGGAGTCTACGAGCAGTACTTC.

This clonotype was observed a handful of times. The CDR3 DNA sequence: TGCGCCAGCAGCTTGCAGCGGCCGCCCGATACGCAGTATTTT. Translating it yields CASSLQRPPDTQYF. The chain has TRBV5-1 and TRBJ2-3; D possibly corresponds to TRBD2 (5 bases). V was trimmed by 1 base and J by 6 bases, leaving 12 bases between them. In germline, CDR1 is SGHRS, CDR2 YFSETQ. The CDR3 sequence is 14 residues long.

This clonotype has a handful of counts. This rearrangement joins TRBV4-1 to TRBJ1-2; possible D gene TRBD1, 5 bases. V was pared by 2 bases and J by 5 bases, with 21 bases between. This CDR3 contains 17 residues. Germline CDR1 MGHRA, CDR2 YSYEKL. Here the CDR3 reads CASSQSVGTAIKYGYTF. CDR3 coding DNA: TGCGCCAGCAGCCAAAGTGTGGGGACGGCTATAAAGTATGGCTACACCTTC.

This clonotype was seen more than once but under ten times. V gene TRBV20-1 combines with J gene TRBJ2-3, with 7 nucleotides matching TRBD1. V shed 5 bases, J shed 1 base, and the junction held 6 bases outside the gene matches. The CDR3 spans 14 residues. Germline V lookup: CDR1 DFQATT, CDR2 SNEGSKA (reference sequence). The CDR3, as DNA: TGCAGTGCTGCACGGACAGGTCGCACAGATACGCAGTATTTT. It yields the protein CSAARTGRTDTQYF.

This clonotype was counted only a few times. The CDR3 bases are TGCGCCAGCAGCTTAGGTGGGGGAGGCCACAATCAGCCCCAGCATTTT. Its translation is CASSLGGGGHNQPQHF. This chain links TRBV5-1 with TRBJ1-5, with a weak D call TRBD1 (5 bases). The germline gives CDR1 SGHRS, CDR2 YFSETQ. Trimming cost V 2 bases and J 3 bases, with 15 bases left between them. The CDR3 spans 16 residues.